The 19 T cell receptor beta chains listed next were all sequenced from one sample in a study of vaccination and CD4 T cells after COVID-19. Which antigens these TCRs recognize remains unknown. With the Oncomine TCR Beta short-read assay, DNA from cultured CD4+ T cells was sequenced. A single record per CDR3 protein comes from TCRdb applying MiXCR to the PCR reads. The sample has about 21,000 distinct CDR3 sequences; 42% are singletons. Time point defined: late sampling 161 to 241 days after vaccination in a few convalescent patients. Stated treatment: roughly 10-day PBMC culture with coronavirus spike peptide pools or control peptides (ViraFEST assay). The input for sequencing was CD4+ T cells from blood, cultured in vitro, taken about 7 months after SARS-CoV-2 vaccination. The receptors derive from a human donor who had recovered from COVID-19.

This rearrangement joins TRBV20-1 to TRBJ2-3, with D unclear. Trimming removed 8 bases at V and 1 base at J, with 13 bases between. Looked up from germline, CDR1 is DFQATT and CDR2 is SNEGSKA (reference sequence). This CDR3 has 13 residues. The CDR3 protein is CSPVRRGTDTQYF. The CDR3 coding sequence is TGCAGTCCAGTACGGCGAGGCACAGATACGCAGTATTTT.

The chain links TRBV7-2 to TRBJ2-6; D unresolved. V lost 2 bases and J 0 bases, leaving 8 bases between the germline ends. CDR3 length equals 16 residues. Germline CDR1 is SGHTA and CDR2 is FQGNSA. CDR3: CASSLSSDSGANVLTF. The CDR3, as DNA: TGTGCCAGCAGCTTATCGTCAGACTCTGGGGCCAACGTCCTGACTTTC.

The chain is built from TRBV9 and TRBJ2-7; no firm D call. V shed 0 bases and J shed 2 bases, with 12 bases lying between them. The CDR3 is 15 amino acids. Germline values: CDR1 SGDLS, CDR2 YYNGEE. The CDR3 protein is CASSVADYGPYEQYF. The CDR3 DNA follows: TGTGCCAGCAGCGTAGCTGATTACGGCCCCTACGAGCAGTACTTC.

This clonotype has just a few counts. The rearrangement links TRBV7-2 to TRBJ2-7, with TRBD1 as a possible D gene (5 bases). CDR3 size: 15 residues. CDR1 and CDR2 (germline): SGHTA, FQGNSA. V lost 3 bases and J lost 3, with 15 bases in between. The CDR3 region is CASSLQGHGFYEQYF. The CDR3 DNA is TGTGCCAGCAGCTTGCAAGGACACGGCTTCTACGAGCAGTACTTC. Based on the CDR3 plus reference TRBV7-2 and TRBJ2-7, the full variable domain is GAGVSQSPSNKVTEKGKDVELRCDPISGHTALYWYRQSLGQGLEFLIYFQGNSAPDKSGLPSDRFSAERTGGSVSTLTIQRTQQEDSAVYLCASSLQGHGFYEQYFGPGTRLTVT.

The chain uses TRBV27 and TRBJ1-2, with no clear D. The V end was cut by 5 bases, the J end by 2 bases, with 9 bases between. The CDR3 is 13 residues long. Germline assignment: CDR1 MNHEY and CDR2 SMNVEV (reference sequence). The CDR3 DNA sequence: TGTGCCAGCAGTATGCGGGTGAACTATGGCTACACCTTC. It specifies CASSMRVNYGYTF.

This clonotype was seen just once. This chain's CDR3 is CASSLRLFTYEQYF. The CDR3 region has the DNA TGTGCCAGCAGCTTGCGTCTATTTACCTACGAGCAGTACTTC. The rearrangement uses TRBV5-8 and TRBJ2-7; D not resolved. V lost 1 base and J lost 2, with 10 bases in between. Germline V gene sequence: CDR1 SGHTS, CDR2 YDEGEE. The CDR3 loop spans 14 amino acids.

J is TRBJ2-7 and V is TRBV20-1, with a weak D call TRBD2 (6 bases). Germline loops: CDR1 DFQATT, CDR2 SNEGSKA (reference sequence). With 3 bases removed from V and 3 bases from J, the gap between germline ends came to 18 bases. This CDR3 has 15 residues. CDR3 sequence reads: CSASGVAVHHYEQYF. The CDR3 region has the DNA TGCAGTGCTAGTGGGGTAGCGGTCCACCACTACGAGCAGTACTTC.

This clonotype appeared a single time. The rearrangement joins TRBV11-2 to TRBJ1-2; D is ambiguous. The V end was cut by 5 bases, the J end by 8 bases, with 21 bases between. The length of the CDR3 is 15 residues. Germline V lookup: CDR1 SGHAT, CDR2 FQNNGV. CDR3: CASSPIRSMREGYTF. The CDR3 nucleotides read TGTGCCAGCAGCCCAATTCGGTCCATGCGGGAAGGCTACACCTTC. Filled out from reference TRBV11-2 and TRBJ1-2, the complete variable domain reads EAGVAQSPRYKIIEKRQSVAFWCNPISGHATLYWYQQILGQGPKLLIQFQNNGVVDDSQLPKDRFSAERLKGVDSTLKIQPAKLEDSAVYLCASSPIRSMREGYTFGSGTRLTVV.

This clonotype was seen a few times. This chain joins TRBV24-1 and TRBJ2-7; tentative D call: TRBD2 (5 bases). Trimming pared 3 bases from V and 7 bases from J, leaving 12 bases between. Per the germline V gene, CDR1 is KGHDR and CDR2 is SFDVKD. The CDR3 contains 13 residues. The CDR3 protein is CATSDPGVKEQYF. The CDR3 nucleotides are TGTGCCACCAGTGATCCCGGGGTTAAGGAGCAGTACTTC.

The chain carries TRBV18 and TRBJ2-5; D not certain. The germline V and J ends were trimmed by 6 bases and 5 bases, with 10 bases remaining between them. This CDR3 spans 12 amino acids. The V gene's germline CDR1 is KGHSH and CDR2 LQKENI. The CDR3 is CASSPLRETQYF. The CDR3 DNA is TGTGCCAGCTCCCCTCTTCGGGAGACCCAGTACTTC.

This clonotype was counted only a few times. The V call is TRBV7-8, the J call TRBJ2-1; perhaps TRBD2 as D (6 bases). There are 13 residues in the CDR3. From germline, CDR1 is SGHVS and CDR2 FQNEAQ. V was cut by 1 base and J by 9 bases, with 10 bases left in between. The CDR3 loop reads CASSLVEGGEQFF. The CDR3 bases are TGTGCCAGCAGCTTAGTCGAGGGAGGTGAGCAGTTCTTC.

The CDR3 DNA follows: TGTGCCAGCAGCTTAGCCGGGACTCGATCCTACGAGCAGTACTTC. Its translation is CASSLAGTRSYEQYF. J is TRBJ2-7 and V is TRBV7-2; D might be TRBD2 (6 bases). CDR3 length equals 15 residues. Germline CDR1 and CDR2: SGHTA and FQGNSA. V gave up 0 bases and J gave up 1 base, with 10 bases separating them.

This chain uses TRBV6-1 with TRBJ2-7, with TRBD2 identical over 11 bases. This CDR3 has 15 residues. Germline CDR1 MNHNS, CDR2 SASEGT. Germline trimming cut 8 bases from V and 3 bases from J; bases unmatched to any gene: 9. DNA of the CDR3: TGTGCCAGCCGTAAAGGACTAGCGGGCAACTACGAGCAGTACTTC. Translated, it gives CASRKGLAGNYEQYF.

V usage is TRBV28 and J usage is TRBJ1-6, with TRBD1 matching 9 bases. The V gene's germline CDR1 is MDHEN and CDR2 SYDVKM. V lost 4 bases, J lost 6 bases, and 4 bases stayed unmatched. The CDR3 covers 15 residues. The CDR3 sequence: CASSSDRGANSPLHF. CDR3 coding DNA: TGTGCCAGCAGTTCTGACAGGGGGGCTAATTCACCCCTCCACTTT.

The chain links TRBV5-6 to TRBJ2-5; 7 bases match TRBD2. CDR3 length: 15 residues. V shed 1 base, J shed 2 bases, and the junction held 5 bases outside the gene matches. Germline CDR1 SGHDT, CDR2 YYEEEE. The CDR3 sequence is CASSLPSGVQETQYF. For the CDR3, the DNA is TGTGCCAGCAGCTTGCCTAGCGGAGTACAAGAGACCCAGTACTTC.

The rearrangement uses TRBV20-1 and TRBJ2-7; TRBD2 agrees at 11 bases. Germline CDR1 reads DFQATT; CDR2 reads SNEGSKA (reference sequence). The CDR3 spans 15 residues. Trimming at V came to 3 bases and at J to 2 bases, leaving 6 bases not matched to a gene. The CDR3: CSASGDSGRAYEQYF. The CDR3 DNA follows: TGCAGTGCTAGTGGGGATAGCGGGAGGGCCTACGAGCAGTACTTC.

This clonotype was seen only a few times. V is TRBV6-1 and J is TRBJ2-5, with 9 bases identical to TRBD2. V dropped 6 bases and J dropped 4; count of bases not matched to a gene: 9. The germline gives CDR1 MNHNS, CDR2 SASEGT. The CDR3 has 15 residues. CDR3 sequence reads: CASRDSGSQGETQYF. As DNA, the CDR3 is TGTGCCAGCAGGGATAGCGGGAGTCAGGGAGAGACCCAGTACTTC.

This clonotype was detected only a few times. The rearrangement links TRBV27 to TRBJ1-1; possible D gene TRBD1, 5 bases. Germline CDR1 MNHEY, CDR2 SMNVEV (reference sequence). This CDR3 contains 15 residues. V gave up 5 bases and J gave up 1 base, with 14 bases separating them. This chain's CDR3 is CASSPGASRNTEAFF. CDR3 coding DNA: TGTGCCAGCAGTCCCGGGGCTTCGAGGAACACTGAAGCTTTCTTT.

The CDR3: CASSMPTGGGADQPQHF. DNA of the CDR3: TGTGCCAGTAGTATGCCGACAGGCGGTGGGGCTGATCAGCCCCAGCATTTT. This chain uses TRBV19 with TRBJ1-5, with D possibly TRBD1 on 6 matching bases. The CDR3 runs 17 residues. CDR1 is LNHDA and CDR2 is SQIVND in the germline V gene (reference sequence). The ends were cut back, 3 bases at V and 5 bases at J, with 20 bases in the middle.